A single sample gave rise to the 31 T cell receptor beta chains below, sequenced in a study of blood T cell repertoires in COVID-19. Some clones are missing from TCRdb's copy, which holds only in-frame ones; the method was immunoSEQ multiplex PCR. The sample yields 120,000 to 150,000 clones, about 87% seen once. Sequencing input: peripheral blood. The receptors stem from a human donor in a cohort sampled during active COVID-19.

CDR3 in amino acids: CASSPPAYSGNTIYF. In nucleotides, the CDR3 is TGTGCCAGCAGCCCACCAGCGTACTCTGGAAACACCATATATTTT. The chain joins TRBV28 to TRBJ1-3, with D unresolved. Germline assignment: CDR1 MDHEN and CDR2 SYDVKM. Trimming took 6 bases from V and 0 from J, leaving 12 bases between them. This CDR3 is 15 amino acids long.

Notes on this clone: Other DNA sequences within the sample encode an identical CDR3. V is TRBV12-3 or TRBV12-4 and J is TRBJ1-1; D perhaps matches TRBD1 (5 bases). V was pared by 5 bases and J by 1 base, with 8 bases between. The CDR3 covers 13 residues. CDR3 bases: TGTGCCAGCAGTCTGGGGGGGAACACTGAAGCTTTCTTT. Encoded protein: CASSLGGNTEAFF.

The chain employs TRBV30 and TRBJ2-5; maybe TRBD2 (5 bases). Trimming pared 8 bases from V and 4 bases from J, leaving 17 bases between. This CDR3 contains 13 residues. Germline V gene data show CDR1 as GTSNPN and CDR2 as SVGIG (reference sequence). The CDR3 region is CASAFSEGETQYF. Here the CDR3 DNA reads TGTGCCAGCGCCTTTAGCGAGGGAGAGACCCAGTACTTC. Drawing the rest from reference TRBV30 and TRBJ2-5, the complete variable domain is SQTIHQWPATLVQPVGSPLSLECTVEGTSNPNLYWYRQAAGRGLQLLFYSVGIGQISSEVPQNLSASRPQDRQFILSSKKLLLSDSGFYLCASAFSEGETQYFGPGTRLLVL.

The V call is TRBV27, the J call TRBJ2-2; 7 nucleotides match TRBD1. In germline, CDR1 is MNHEY, CDR2 SMNVEV (reference sequence). Unmatched junction bases numbered 6, after V lost 0 bases and J lost 5 bases. The CDR3 is made up of 16 amino acids. CDR3: CASSLSWDRVTGELFF. In nucleotides, the CDR3 is TGTGCCAGCAGTTTATCGTGGGACAGAGTGACCGGGGAGCTGTTTTTT.

This chain uses TRBV15 with TRBJ2-7; no clear D gene. V shed 1 base and J shed 3 bases, with 7 bases lying between them. The length of the CDR3 is 13 residues. Looked up from germline, CDR1 is LNHNV and CDR2 is YYDKDF (reference sequence). The CDR3 spells CATSRGGSYEQYF. In DNA form, the CDR3 reads TGTGCCACCAGCAGAGGTGGCAGCTACGAGCAGTACTTC.

This rearrangement joins TRBV5-1 to TRBJ2-3; a possible D gene is TRBD2 (7 bases). V lost 4 bases to trimming and J lost 5 bases, with 14 bases between them. The CDR3 loop spans 14 amino acids. Germline V gene lookup returns CDR1 SGHRS and CDR2 YFSETQ. The CDR3 reads CASSQGGAGDTQYF. DNA of the CDR3: TGCGCCAGCAGCCAAGGGGGGGCCGGAGATACGCAGTATTTT.

The chain recombines TRBV30 with TRBJ2-7, with 7 nucleotides matching TRBD2. There are 14 residues in the CDR3. Germline lookup yields CDR1 GTSNPN and CDR2 SVGIG (reference sequence). J lost 4 bases, V lost 2 bases, and 8 bases had no gene match. CDR3 bases: TGTGCCTGGAGTCTGGGGGGGTCGATTTACGAGCAGTACTTC. Its protein is CAWSLGGSIYEQYF.

This chain joins TRBV7-9 and TRBJ1-2; 10 positions match TRBD1. The CDR3 runs 13 residues. CDR1 and CDR2 from the germline V gene are SEHNR and FQNEAQ (reference sequence). Germline trimming cut 6 bases from V and 6 bases from J; bases unmatched to any gene: 4. The DNA for the CDR3 is TGTGCCAGCAGGGGGACAGGGGCGGATGGCTACACCTTC. Translation gives CASRGTGADGYTF.

The rearrangement joins TRBV6-1 to TRBJ2-7; the match to TRBD1 covers 8 bases. The germline gives CDR1 MNHNS, CDR2 SASEGT. This CDR3 contains 14 residues. V dropped 2 bases and J dropped 2; count of bases not matched to a gene: 2. CDR3: CASSEQGAAYEQYF. The CDR3 bases are TGTGCCAGCAGTGAACAGGGGGCCGCCTACGAGCAGTACTTC.

This sequence joins TRBV24-1 and TRBJ1-1; D is ambiguous. Germline V lookup: CDR1 KGHDR, CDR2 SFDVKD. Trimming removed 4 bases at V and 7 bases at J, with 18 bases between. This CDR3 is 15 amino acids long. CDR3 loop: CATSDPSTPGGEAFF. CDR3 DNA: TGTGCCACCAGTGACCCCTCCACCCCCGGCGGTGAAGCTTTCTTT.

The CDR3 spells CASSVVGTGGSYNEQFF. For the CDR3, the DNA is TGTGCCAGCAGCGTAGTGGGGACGGGAGGGTCCTACAATGAGCAGTTCTTC. This chain links TRBV9 with TRBJ2-1; TRBD2 matches 8 bases. CDR3 size: 17 residues. The germline V gene has CDR1 SGDLS and CDR2 YYNGEE. V shed 0 bases and J 1 base; nucleotides not matched to a gene: 6.

V gene TRBV2 combines with J gene TRBJ2-1; 8 bases match TRBD2. J lost 0 bases, V lost 8 bases, and 9 bases had no gene match. Germline V gene sequence: CDR1 SNHLY, CDR2 FYNNEI. This CDR3 has 16 residues. CDR3 sequence: CASRKGGGYSYNEQFF. CDR3 nucleotide sequence: TGTGCCAGCCGAAAGGGCGGGGGGTACTCCTACAATGAGCAGTTCTTC.

The CDR3 protein is CASSPPSVYGYTF. CDR3 DNA sequence: TGTGCCAGCAGTCCGCCCTCAGTGTATGGCTACACCTTC. V gene TRBV28 combines with J gene TRBJ1-2, with D unclear. The ends were cut back, 5 bases at V and 5 bases at J, with 12 bases in the middle. Germline CDR1 MDHEN, CDR2 SYDVKM. The CDR3 extends over 13 amino acids.

J is TRBJ2-2 and V is TRBV9; D may be TRBD2 (6 bases). Trimming removed 0 bases from V and 0 bases from J, with 9 bases in between. There are 16 residues in the CDR3. Per the germline V gene, CDR1 is SGDLS and CDR2 is YYNGEE. CDR3 nucleotide sequence: TGTGCCAGCAGCGTAGAGGGCGGGGCGAACACCGGGGAGCTGTTTTTT. It specifies CASSVEGGANTGELFF.

The gene calls are TRBV20-1 and TRBJ2-1, with D tentatively TRBD2 (5 bases). The germline CDR1 and CDR2 sequences are DFQATT and SNEGSKA (reference sequence). The CDR3 runs to 17 residues. V was shortened by 3 bases and J by 4 bases, with 22 bases between the two germline ends. The CDR3 DNA is TGCAGTGCTAGTCCGGGTTCGGGGTCCAATGTTTACAATGAGCAGTTCTTC. Protein product: CSASPGSGSNVYNEQFF.

The CDR3: CASSRGQANYGYTF. The CDR3 coding sequence is TGTGCCAGCAGCCGAGGACAGGCCAACTATGGCTACACCTTC. This chain uses TRBV28 with TRBJ1-2; 7 positions agree with TRBD1. The CDR3 has 14 residues. The V and J ends lost 6 bases and 2 bases, in that order; junction bases with no gene match: 6. CDR1 MDHEN and CDR2 SYDVKM come from the germline V gene.

This chain connects TRBV6-6 to TRBJ2-3, with D perhaps matching TRBD1 (6 bases). Germline V gene data show CDR1 as MNHNY and CDR2 as SVGAGI (reference sequence). The CDR3 spans 15 residues. V gave up 5 bases and J gave up 5 bases, with 17 bases separating them. The CDR3 spells CASSRDRSGGDTQYF. DNA for the CDR3: TGTGCCAGCAGTCGAGACAGGTCCGGTGGAGATACGCAGTATTTT.

The chain is built from TRBV28 and TRBJ2-2, with D perhaps TRBD2 (6 bases). V gave up 4 bases and J gave up 3 bases, with 9 bases separating them. The CDR3 totals 14 residues. Germline V CDR1 and CDR2: MDHEN, SYDVKM. This chain's CDR3 is CASSSGTDTGELFF. The CDR3 DNA is TGTGCCAGCAGTTCAGGGACTGACACCGGGGAGCTGTTTTTT.

The chain combines TRBV2 with TRBJ1-5; 7 nucleotides align to TRBD1. CDR3 size: 15 residues. Trimming removed 6 bases from V and 7 bases from J; junction bases left unmatched: 12. From germline, CDR1 is SNHLY and CDR2 FYNNEI. The CDR3 loop reads CASRQDRAGRQPQHF. The CDR3 DNA follows: TGTGCCAGCAGGCAAGACAGGGCGGGTAGGCAGCCCCAGCATTTT.

The rearrangement uses TRBV4-1 and TRBJ1-5, with D uncertain. The germline V gene encodes CDR1 MGHRA and CDR2 YSYEKL. This CDR3 is built from 13 residues. V dropped 4 bases and J dropped 3 bases, with 7 bases sitting between them. The CDR3 coding sequence is TGCGCCAGCAGCCGTTACTTCAATCAGCCCCAGCATTTT. Protein: CASSRYFNQPQHF.

V gene TRBV24-1 combines with J gene TRBJ2-1; D might be TRBD1 (6 bases). The V end was cut by 1 base, the J end by 0 bases, with 9 bases between. From germline, CDR1 is KGHDR and CDR2 SFDVKD. This CDR3 has 16 amino acids. This CDR3 is CATSDLTGSSYNEQFF. The CDR3 nucleotides are TGTGCCACCAGTGATTTAACAGGGAGCTCCTACAATGAGCAGTTCTTC.

The sample holds a few counts of this clone. The rearrangement links TRBV30 to TRBJ2-5; 8 bases line up with TRBD1. This CDR3 comprises 14 residues. The germline V gene encodes CDR1 GTSNPN and CDR2 SVGIG (reference sequence). After removal of 3 bases from V and 5 bases from J, the junction contained 8 bases not matched to a gene. CDR3 amino acids: CAWRDPGGRETQYF. The CDR3 nucleotides read TGTGCCTGGAGGGACCCAGGGGGCCGTGAGACCCAGTACTTC.

The chain carries TRBV4-1 and TRBJ2-7, with D maybe TRBD2 (6 bases). The V gene's germline CDR1 is MGHRA and CDR2 YSYEKL. V dropped 3 bases and J dropped 6 bases, with 18 bases sitting between them. The CDR3 has 15 residues. DNA of the CDR3: TGCGCCAGCAGCCAGAGGGTGATGGGGGGAGGCGAGCAGTACTTC. It is translated as CASSQRVMGGGEQYF.

This clone has just one count. The rearrangement links TRBV6-4 to TRBJ1-1, with a weak D call TRBD1 (6 bases). Germline V gene lookup returns CDR1 MRHNA and CDR2 SNTAGT. Trimming took 4 bases from V and 4 from J, leaving 16 bases between them. The CDR3 loop spans 15 amino acids. The CDR3: CASSAEMGAGTEAFF. The CDR3 DNA sequence: TGTGCCAGCAGTGCCGAAATGGGGGCAGGCACTGAAGCTTTCTTT.

V usage is TRBV12-3 or TRBV12-4 and J usage is TRBJ1-2; D gene uncertain. Trimming removed 2 bases at V and 2 bases at J, with 6 bases between. This CDR3 contains 13 residues. The CDR3 nucleotides are TGTGCCAGCAGTTTAAATCAAAACTATGGCTACACCTTC. Amino acid sequence: CASSLNQNYGYTF.

The CDR3 DNA reads as TGTGCCACCAGCAGAGCCACGGCGGTCGCCCGCTCCTACAATGAGCAGTTCTTC. Residues: CATSRATAVARSYNEQFF. V gene TRBV15 combines with J gene TRBJ2-1, with D unresolved. The CDR3 length is 18 residues. Per the germline V gene, CDR1 is LNHNV and CDR2 is YYDKDF (reference sequence). With 1 base removed from V and 0 bases from J, the gap between germline ends came to 16 bases.

By proportion, this clone is medium-sized. V is TRBV3-1 (or the pseudogene TRBV3-2) and J is TRBJ2-7, with D uncertain. CDR1 is LGHDT and CDR2 is YNNKEL in the germline V gene (reference sequence). This CDR3 comprises 13 residues. The V end was cut by 3 bases, the J end by 0 bases, with 6 bases between. The DNA of the CDR3 is TGTGCCAGCAGCCACGATAGCTCCTACGAGCAGTACTTC. Translation gives CASSHDSSYEQYF.

This clone was recorded once. The V and J genes are TRBV28 and TRBJ2-7; TRBD1 might be the D (6 bases). The germline V gene has CDR1 MDHEN and CDR2 SYDVKM. This CDR3 has 15 residues. Between the trimmed V and J ends, which lost 6 bases and 7 bases, there was a span of 22 bases. As DNA, the CDR3 is TGTGCCAGCAGCTCGAAGGGGGTCCCCATCAGGGAGCAGTACTTC. Its protein is CASSSKGVPIREQYF. Together with reference TRBV28 and TRBJ2-7, the CDR3 gives the full variable domain: DVKVTQSSRYLVKRTGEKVFLECVQDMDHENMFWYRQDPGLGLRLIYFSYDVKMKEKGDIPEGYSVSREKKERFSLILESASTNQTSMYLCASSSKGVPIREQYFGPGTRLTVT.

The chain combines TRBV7-2 with TRBJ2-1; possibly TRBD1 for D (5 bases). Germline CDR1 and CDR2: SGHTA and FQGNSA. The germline V and J ends were trimmed by 4 bases and 8 bases, with 15 bases remaining between them. This CDR3 region has 14 residues. CDR3: CASSSGLGFYEQFF. CDR3 nucleotide sequence: TGTGCCAGCAGCTCAGGGTTGGGTTTTTATGAGCAGTTCTTC. The whole variable domain, remainder taken from reference TRBV7-2 and TRBJ2-1, is GAGVSQSPSNKVTEKGKDVELRCDPISGHTALYWYRQSLGQGLEFLIYFQGNSAPDKSGLPSDRFSAERTGGSVSTLTIQRTQQEDSAVYLCASSSGLGFYEQFFGPGTRLTVL.

The chain is built from TRBV4-2 and TRBJ2-7; TRBD2 matches 7 bases. Germline CDR1 reads LGHNA; CDR2 reads YNFKEQ. CDR3 size: 13 residues. Trimming removed 8 bases from V and 0 bases from J; junction bases left unmatched: 4. Here the CDR3 reads CASRWTSSYEQYF. CDR3 in DNA: TGTGCCAGCCGCTGGACTAGCTCCTACGAGCAGTACTTC.

The V gene is TRBV4-1, the J gene TRBJ2-5; 9 bases are shared with TRBD1. The CDR3 has 14 amino acids. CDR1 is MGHRA and CDR2 is YSYEKL in the germline V gene. J was trimmed by 4 bases and V by 5 bases; bases with no gene match: 5. This CDR3 reads CASSSDRGVETQYF. The DNA for the CDR3 is TGCGCCAGCAGCTCGGACAGGGGAGTAGAGACCCAGTACTTC.